The rows below give T cell receptor beta chains drawn from one sample of a study of T cell changes during pregnancy in multiple sclerosis. TCRdb keeps only in-frame clones here, not all; method: immunoSEQ multiplex PCR. The table includes approximately 74,000 clones, approximately 90% detected once. The source material was peripheral blood, sampled before pregnancy. These receptors came from a female donor with multiple sclerosis, enrolled in a pregnancy study. Both conserved end residues are part of each CDR3. A D gene is named only where the DNA matches it firmly. Clone size is stated in some rows and not others, as once, few, many or a class when expanded.

NA,NA,TRBV19,TRBJ1-1,TGTGCCAGTAGTATAGCGGTCCACACTGAAGCTTTCTTT,CASSIAVHTEAFF
NA,NA,TRBV6-6,TRBJ2-7,TGTGCCAGCAGTTACTCGGAGACAGTCCCTTCCGAGCAGTACTTC,CASSYSETVPSEQYF
NA,NA,TRBV30,TRBJ2-7,TGTGCCTGGAGTGTAGGGGTTAGGGTCTACGAGCAGTACTTC,CAWSVGVRVYEQYF
few,TRBD1,TRBV7-2,TRBJ2-1,TGTGCCAGCAGCTTAGCAGGACAGGGGGCAAATGAGCAGTTCTTC,CASSLAGQGANEQFF
NA,NA,TRBV29-1,TRBJ2-7,TGCAGCGTGGGGACAATCTACGAGCAGTACTTC,CSVGTIYEQYF
NA,NA,TRBV10-2,TRBJ2-3,TGCGCCAGCAGTGAGTCGCACAGTTCAGATACGCAGTATTTT,CASSESHSSDTQYF
NA,NA,TRBV28,TRBJ2-5,TGTGCCAGCAGTGGGCAGGGGAACCAAGAGACCCAGTACTTC,CASSGQGNQETQYF
NA,TRBD2,TRBV5-1,TRBJ2-1,TGCGCCAGCAGCTTGGCCTTAGCGGGAGAAACCAATGAGCAGTTCTTC,CASSLALAGETNEQFF
NA,NA,TRBV30,TRBJ1-5,TGTGCCTGGAAAGTTCGGACATCCAATCAGCCCCAGCATTTT,CAWKVRTSNQPQHF
few,NA,TRBV5-1,TRBJ1-1,TGCGCCAGCAGCTTGAGAGCTAACACTGAAGCTTTCTTT,CASSLRANTEAFF
NA,TRBD1,TRBV7-3,TRBJ1-1,TGTGCCAGCAGCGCCACAGGGGACACTGAAGCTTTCTTT,CASSATGDTEAFF
NA,TRBD2,TRBV10-1,TRBJ2-1,TGCGCCAGCAGTGATGGCGGGAGTAATGATGAGCAGTTCTTC,CASSDGGSNDEQFF
NA,TRBD1,TRBV5-6,TRBJ2-6,TGTGCCAGCAGCTTCTGGACAGGTTCCTCTGGGGCCAACGTCCTGACTTTC,CASSFWTGSSGANVLTF
NA,TRBD1,TRBV9,TRBJ2-3,TGTGCCAGCAGCGTCGAAGGGACAGGGGTTGCAGATACGCAGTATTTT,CASSVEGTGVADTQYF
NA,TRBD1,TRBV9,TRBJ1-6,TGTGCCAGCAGCGACCGGACAGGGACGAGTGCACCCCTCCACTTT,CASSDRTGTSAPLHF
NA,TRBD1,TRBV30,TRBJ1-2,TGTGCCTGGGGACAGGGCAACAGTGGCTACACCTTC,CAWGQGNSGYTF
NA,TRBD1,TRBV10-3,TRBJ2-2,TGTGCCATCACCCCGTCCGGGACAGAGAACACCGGGGAGCTGTTTTTT,CAITPSGTENTGELFF
NA,NA,TRBV2,TRBJ2-7,TGTGCCAGCAGTGAAGAGGGGGCGGGGAACGAGCAGTACTTC,CASSEEGAGNEQYF
NA,NA,TRBV27,TRBJ1-2,TGTGCCAGCAGTAAACTAAAAGATCGGGGGATCTATGGCTACACCTTC,CASSKLKDRGIYGYTF
NA,TRBD2,TRBV11-2,TRBJ2-2,TGTGCCAGCAGCTATCCGGGACTAGCGGGGGGAGAGATCACCGGGGAGCTGTTTTTT,CASSYPGLAGGEITGELFF
NA,NA,TRBV4-1,TRBJ2-2,TGCGCCAGCAGCCAAGACTTTAGCGCCACCCTTGGCGGGGAGCTGTTTTTT,CASSQDFSATLGGELFF
NA,NA,TRBV4-3,TRBJ1-5,TGCGCCAGCAGCCAACAGGAATTCCAGCCCCAGCATTTT,CASSQQEFQPQHF
NA,TRBD2,TRBV14,TRBJ2-2,TGTGCCAGCAGCCAAGATTGGGGCTGGGCTAGCGGGGGGGCGAACACCGGGGAGCTGTTTTTT,CASSQDWGWASGGANTGELFF
NA,TRBD2,TRBV9,TRBJ2-3,TGTGCCAGCAGCGTAGCTACGGGTTGGGGGACTAGCGGGGGCACAGATACGCAGTATTTT,CASSVATGWGTSGGTDTQYF
NA,NA,TRBV5-1,TRBJ2-7,TGCGCCAGCAGCTTGGGGGGTTGGGGCAGGGTATACGAGCAGTACTTC,CASSLGGWGRVYEQYF
NA,NA,TRBV10-3,TRBJ1-1,TGTGCCATCAGCTCGGATCAGGTGACTGAAGCTTTCTTT,CAISSDQVTEAFF
NA,TRBD2,TRBV29-1,TRBJ2-1,TGCAGCAACAGACTAGCGGGAGGTAACGAGCAGTTCTTC,CSNRLAGGNEQFF
NA,NA,TRBV6-5,TRBJ2-7,TGTGCCAGCAGTTACCTGCGGGACGGAGAGCAGTACTTC,CASSYLRDGEQYF
NA,TRBD1,TRBV19,TRBJ1-5,TGTGCCAGTAGTACACGACAGGGGGTGAACAATCAGCCCCAGCATTTT,CASSTRQGVNNQPQHF
NA,TRBD2,TRBV5-1,TRBJ2-7,TGCGCCAGCAGCTGGGGGGGGCTAGCGGGGAACGAGCAGTACTTC,CASSWGGLAGNEQYF